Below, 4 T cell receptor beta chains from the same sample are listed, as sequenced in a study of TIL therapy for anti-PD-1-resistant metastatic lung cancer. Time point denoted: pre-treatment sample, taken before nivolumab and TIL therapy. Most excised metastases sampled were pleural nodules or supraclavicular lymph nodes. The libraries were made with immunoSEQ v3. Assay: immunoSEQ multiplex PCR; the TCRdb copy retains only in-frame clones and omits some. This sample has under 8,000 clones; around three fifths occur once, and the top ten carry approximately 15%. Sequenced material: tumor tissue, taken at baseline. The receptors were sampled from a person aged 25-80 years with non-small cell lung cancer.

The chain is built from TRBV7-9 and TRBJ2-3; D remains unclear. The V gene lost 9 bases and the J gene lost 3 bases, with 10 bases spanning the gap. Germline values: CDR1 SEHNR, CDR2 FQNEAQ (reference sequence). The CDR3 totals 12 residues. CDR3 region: CASRRATDTQYF. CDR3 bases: TGTGCCAGTCGGAGAGCGACAGATACGCAGTATTTT.

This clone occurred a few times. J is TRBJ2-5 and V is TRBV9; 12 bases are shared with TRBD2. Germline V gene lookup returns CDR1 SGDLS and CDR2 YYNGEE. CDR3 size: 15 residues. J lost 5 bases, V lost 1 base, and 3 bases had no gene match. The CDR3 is CASSVTSGRYETQYF. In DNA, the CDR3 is TGTGCCAGCAGCGTAACTAGCGGGAGGTACGAGACCCAGTACTTC.

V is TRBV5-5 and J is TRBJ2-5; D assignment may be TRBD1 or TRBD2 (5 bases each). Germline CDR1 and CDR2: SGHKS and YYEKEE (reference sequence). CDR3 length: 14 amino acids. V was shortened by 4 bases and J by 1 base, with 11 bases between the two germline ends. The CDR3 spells CASSPGLGQETQYF. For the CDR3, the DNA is TGTGCCAGCAGCCCGGGGCTTGGCCAAGAGACCCAGTACTTC.

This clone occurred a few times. CDR3 in amino acids: CASSVPGQGKTQYF. The DNA of the CDR3 is TGTGCCAGCAGTGTGCCGGGACAGGGCAAGACCCAGTACTTC. The chain couples TRBV2 to TRBJ2-5; 9 nucleotides agree with TRBD1. V trimming: 4 bases; J trimming: 6 bases; junction bases outside the gene matches: 6. Germline CDR1 reads SNHLY; CDR2 reads FYNNEI. The CDR3 loop spans 14 amino acids.